The T cell receptor beta chain under discussion was sequenced for a study of T-cell memory formation after mild COVID-19. Turning to the study itself: There were largely donor-specific TCR clusters.

TCRdb recomputed calls from the 5' RACE reads with MiXCR, one row per CDR3 protein. Among 15,000 to 20,000 distinct CDR3 sequences listed, roughly 21% were seen once. The ends were cut back, 2 bases at V and 8 bases at J, with 12 bases in the middle. CDR3 length: 13 amino acids. CDR1 LGHNA and CDR2 YSLEER come from the germline V gene. Regarding this clonotype: The target antigen is unknown.

Findings of the study overall: Clones shrinking between day 15 and 85 showed a balanced CD4/CD8 split, and those that grew later tilted toward CD4+. Several responding clones turned up in pre-infection memory, indicating that cross-reactive memory may have taken part.

The chain uses TRBV4-3 and TRBJ1-1, with D perhaps TRBD1 (5 bases). The sequenced material came from PBMCs or a T cell subset sorted from them (not recorded which). This TCR was sampled from a man between 18 and 35 years old who had mild COVID-19 (a few samples of this study predate the infection). Cell type and time point are not known. CDR3 sequence: CASSQPGGAEAFF. The CDR3 bases are TGCGCCAGCAGCCAACCCGGGGGTGCCGAAGCTTTCTTT.